This T cell receptor (beta chain) was recovered during a study of CD8 T cells in ankylosing spondylitis. Germline V gene data show CDR1 as WSHSY and CDR2 as SAAADI. Between the trimmed V and J ends, which lost 6 bases and 2 bases, there was a span of 10 bases. The CDR3 length is 14 residues. The table lists this clonotype with many counts. The antigen is unknown. Quantitative molecular-barcoded 5'-RACE generated the TCR beta libraries. TCRdb reprocessed the 5' RACE reads via MiXCR and lists one record per CDR3 protein. Here the sample spans tens of thousands of distinct CDR3 sequences, about 6.2% being singletons. Study results and caveats: In ankylosing spondylitis blood, a motif of about 8 highly homologous TCR beta variants appeared characteristic.

The genes are TRBV10-2 and TRBJ2-2; D might be TRBD1 or TRBD2, each matching 5 bases. Source material: synovial fluid, either unsorted or a sorted T cell fraction (not recorded which). This clonotype was obtained from a male donor with ankylosing spondylitis. The CDR3 nucleotides are TGCGCCAGCAGACCCGGGGCCAACACCGGGGAGCTGTTTTTT. Its translation: CASRPGANTGELFF.